This is a list of T cell receptor beta chains from one sample in a study of T cells in localized non-small cell lung cancer. Generated by immunoSEQ multiplex PCR, the TCRdb table keeps only in-frame clones and is missing some. The sample has approximately 30,000 clones; 70% to 90% are singletons. Sequencing used peripheral blood, obtained before any cancer treatment. The receptor source for this set is a woman between 18 and 50 years old with stage I lung adenocarcinoma. CDR3s include the opening cysteine and the closing phenylalanine or tryptophan. Each record gives: D gene, clone size, V gene, J gene, CDR3 protein, CDR3 DNA. A D gene is named only where the DNA matches it firmly. Clone size is stated in some rows and not others, as once, few, many or a class when expanded.

NA	NA	TRBV12-5	TRBJ2-7	CASGLQPYEQYF	TGTGCTAGTGGTTTGCAGCCCTACGAGCAGTACTTC
NA	NA	TRBV13	TRBJ2-5	CASSLVEQAETQYF	TGTGCCAGCAGCTTAGTCGAACAGGCAGAGACCCAGTACTTC
TRBD2	once	TRBV7-3	TRBJ2-1	CASSLLAGVGNEQFF	TGTGCCAGCAGCTTATTAGCGGGAGTAGGCAATGAGCAGTTCTTC
NA	NA	TRBV5-1	TRBJ1-2	CASSPERNYGYTF	TGCGCCAGCAGCCCGGAGCGGAACTATGGCTACACCTTC
NA	NA	TRBV5-1	TRBJ1-1	CASSYTSPTGSMNTEAFF	TGCGCCAGCAGCTACACTTCCCCTACAGGGTCCATGAACACTGAAGCTTTCTTT
NA	NA	TRBV4-1	TRBJ2-2	CASSQNPGTTNTGELFF	TGCGCCAGCAGCCAGAACCCCGGGACAACGAACACCGGGGAGCTGTTTTTT
NA	NA	TRBV2	TRBJ2-1	CASSESFSLDEQFF	TGTGCCAGCAGTGAATCTTTTAGCCTCGATGAGCAGTTCTTC
TRBD1	NA	TRBV27	TRBJ1-2	CASTLGQGYGYTF	TGTGCCAGCACCCTAGGACAGGGCTATGGCTACACCTTC
TRBD1	NA	TRBV6-1	TRBJ2-5	CASSADRGRRETQYF	TGTGCCAGCAGTGCCGACAGGGGGCGCAGAGAGACCCAGTACTTC
NA	NA	TRBV19	TRBJ2-2	CASSISQTGELFF	TGTGCCAGTAGTATATCCCAAACCGGGGAGCTGTTTTTT
NA	NA	TRBV2	TRBJ1-2	CASKTGSLYGYTF	TGTGCCAGCAAAACAGGGAGTCTCTATGGCTACACCTTC
NA	NA	TRBV29-1	TRBJ1-3	CSGLPGNENTIYF	TGCAGCGGACTACCAGGGAATGAAAACACCATATATTTT
NA	NA	TRBV29-1	TRBJ2-2	CSVVRQMNTGELFF	TGCAGCGTTGTAAGACAGATGAACACCGGGGAGCTGTTTTTT
NA	once	TRBV29-1	TRBJ1-2	CSVKTGDGYTF	TGCAGCGTAAAGACTGGGGATGGCTACACCTTC
NA	NA	TRBV27	TRBJ1-3	CASSESMGNTIYF	TGTGCCAGCTCCGAGAGCATGGGAAACACCATATATTTT
NA	NA	TRBV7-9	TRBJ1-2	CASSRGGVYGYTF	TGTGCCAGCAGCCGAGGCGGGGTCTATGGCTACACCTTC
NA	NA	TRBV19	TRBJ1-2	CASSIGRSGAYGYTF	TGTGCCAGTAGTATAGGAAGGTCGGGGGCCTATGGCTACACCTTC
TRBD1	NA	TRBV2	TRBJ1-4	CASSDPGQGATNEKLFF	TGTGCCAGCAGCGATCCTGGACAGGGGGCAACTAATGAAAAACTGTTTTTT
NA	NA	TRBV15	TRBJ2-5	CATSEVSGATIIETQYF	TGTGCCACCAGCGAAGTCTCAGGGGCCACCATTATAGAGACCCAGTACTTC
NA	NA	TRBV7-2	TRBJ1-1	CASSLGQGHTEAFF	TGTGCCAGCAGCTTGGGGCAGGGGCACACTGAAGCTTTCTTT
TRBD1	NA	TRBV7-9	TRBJ2-1	CASSLKGQEYNEQFF	TGTGCCAGCAGCTTAAAGGGACAGGAGTACAATGAGCAGTTCTTC
NA	NA	TRBV7-2	TRBJ1-2	CASSPGAGDNYGYTF	TGTGCCAGCAGCCCCGGGGCAGGGGATAACTATGGCTACACCTTC
NA	NA	TRBV7-3	TRBJ2-2	CASSASPVVGTGELFF	TGTGCCAGCAGCGCCAGCCCCGTCGTAGGCACCGGGGAGCTGTTTTTT
NA	NA	TRBV30	TRBJ2-3	CAWSVLNLLSTDTQYF	TGTGCCTGGAGTGTACTCAACTTGCTTAGCACAGATACGCAGTATTTT
NA	NA	TRBV19	TRBJ2-7	CASSVDRRASYEQYF	TGTGCCAGTAGTGTCGACAGGAGGGCTTCCTACGAGCAGTACTTC
NA	NA	TRBV4-1	TRBJ1-5	CASSQDPPLPPGSHSNQPQHF	TGCGCCAGCAGCCAAGATCCGCCCCTCCCCCCAGGTAGCCATAGCAATCAGCCCCAGCATTTT